A single sample gave rise to the 23 T cell receptor beta chains below, sequenced in a study of cytomegalovirus exposure and HLA in healthy donors. PCR amplification relied on 60 Vbeta primers (plus 13 Jbeta primers). Sequenced by immunoSEQ multiplex PCR; TCRdb stores in-frame clones only, minus some. This sample has approximately 110,000 clones, with about 74% found just once. The sequenced sample was PBMCs. These receptors were obtained from a woman aged 50 to 65 in good health and CMV-seropositive.

A word on this clone: The junction departs from germline at one end; a sequencing error may be responsible. The V gene is TRBV7-9, the J gene TRBJ1-2; the match to TRBD1 covers 8 bases. Germline values: CDR1 SEHNR, CDR2 FQNEAQ (reference sequence). This CDR3 contains 11 residues. As DNA, the CDR3 is TGTTCCAGCAGCCTGGACAGGGACTACACCTTC. Translating gives CSSSLDRDYTF.

About this clone itself: At one boundary the junction diverges from the germline segment, which might be a read error. This chain uses TRBV7-2 with TRBJ2-5, with 10 bases matching TRBD2. CDR1 and CDR2 (germline): SGHTA, FQGNSA. This CDR3 comprises 15 residues. The CDR3, as DNA: TGTGCCAGCAGATACGGGACTAGCGTTCAAGAGGCCCAGTACTTC. Amino acid sequence: CASRYGTSVQEAQYF.

The rearrangement joins TRBV11-2 to TRBJ1-2; D is ambiguous. V was clipped by 1 base and J by 4 bases, with 10 bases between them. The CDR3 runs to 14 residues. The germline CDR1 and CDR2 sequences are SGHAT and FQNNGV. The CDR3: CASSLGLKLYGYTF. Here the CDR3 DNA reads TGTGCCAGCAGCTTAGGTCTGAAACTCTATGGCTACACCTTC. Supplemented by reference TRBV11-2 and TRBJ1-2, the full variable domain reads EAGVAQSPRYKIIEKRQSVAFWCNPISGHATLYWYQQILGQGPKLLIQFQNNGVVDDSQLPKDRFSAERLKGVDSTLKIQPAKLEDSAVYLCASSLGLKLYGYTFGSGTRLTVV.

The chain employs TRBV5-1 and TRBJ2-7; D call uncertain. The V end was cut by 0 bases, the J end by 4 bases, with 8 bases between. CDR1 is SGHRS, CDR2 YFSETQ, per germline. The CDR3 runs to 13 residues. The CDR3 here is CASSLDLAYEQYF. The CDR3 DNA is TGCGCCAGCAGCTTGGACCTTGCGTACGAGCAGTACTTC.

This chain connects TRBV19 to TRBJ2-7, with TRBD2 matching 8 bases. V was pared by 3 bases and J by 3 bases, with 10 bases of the junction left unmatched. Germline loops: CDR1 LNHDA, CDR2 SQIVND (reference sequence). This CDR3 is built from 16 residues. The CDR3 bases are TGTGCCAGTAGTATCGGGGGAGCGGGGGCCCTCTACGAGCAGTACTTC. This sequence encodes CASSIGGAGALYEQYF.

The genes are TRBV7-2 and TRBJ2-1; possibly TRBD1 for D (5 bases). The germline CDR1 and CDR2 sequences are SGHTA and FQGNSA. Trimming pared 3 bases from V and 6 bases from J, leaving 18 bases between. CDR3 length: 16 residues. The CDR3 DNA reads TGTGCCAGCAGCTTCTTAGGGGCACAACGAGGCAATGAGCAGTTCTTC. It yields the protein CASSFLGAQRGNEQFF.

The chain couples TRBV28 to TRBJ2-3; 10 positions match TRBD2. V trimming: 3 bases; J trimming: 4 bases; junction bases outside the gene matches: 4. The CDR3 is 15 residues long. Germline lookup yields CDR1 MDHEN and CDR2 SYDVKM. The CDR3 loop reads CASSFERGGADTQYF. Written as DNA, the CDR3 is TGTGCCAGCAGTTTCGAGCGGGGGGGCGCAGATACGCAGTATTTT.

This clone came up a few times. The chain combines TRBV9 with TRBJ2-5, with TRBD2 matching 10 bases. The germline CDR1 and CDR2 sequences are SGDLS and YYNGEE. The ends lost 6 bases at V and 5 bases at J; junction bases unmatched: 13. This CDR3 has 16 residues. CDR3 sequence: CASTGGASGGLETQYF. CDR3 coding DNA: TGTGCCAGCACCGGAGGGGCTAGCGGGGGTTTGGAGACCCAGTACTTC.

The chain carries TRBV13 and TRBJ2-2; TRBD2 agrees at 11 bases. V shed 6 bases and J 1 base; nucleotides not matched to a gene: 4. The CDR3 is 16 residues long. Germline V lookup: CDR1 PRHDT, CDR2 FYEKMQ (reference sequence). The CDR3 here is CASSPGTSGNTGELFF. Written as DNA, the CDR3 is TGTGCCAGCAGTCCCGGGACTAGCGGGAACACCGGGGAGCTGTTTTTT.

The J gene is TRBJ1-4, the V gene TRBV6-6, with a tentative D call TRBD1 (6 bases). CDR1 and CDR2 (germline): MNHNY, SVGAGI (reference sequence). The CDR3 runs 15 residues. The germline V and J ends were trimmed by 1 base and 3 bases, with 9 bases remaining between them. For the CDR3, the DNA is TGTGCCAGCAGTTACTTGGCAGGGGCTAATGAAAAACTGTTTTTT. It encodes CASSYLAGANEKLFF.

J is TRBJ2-1 and V is TRBV7-3; possible D gene TRBD1, 5 bases. The CDR3 sequence is 14 residues long. In germline, CDR1 is SGHTA, CDR2 FQGTGA. Trimming cost V 3 bases and J 4 bases, with 10 bases left between them. The CDR3 here is CASSLAKGYNEQFF. CDR3 coding DNA: TGTGCCAGCAGCTTGGCAAAGGGGTACAATGAGCAGTTCTTC. The complete variable domain, with remaining parts taken from reference TRBV7-3 and TRBJ2-1, reads GAGVSQTPSNKVTEKGKYVELRCDPISGHTALYWYRQSLGQGPEFLIYFQGTGAADDSGLPNDRFFAVRPEGSVSTLKIQRTERGDSAVYLCASSLAKGYNEQFFGPGTRLTVL.

The rearrangement uses TRBV28 and TRBJ1-4; tentatively, D is TRBD1 (6 bases). V lost 1 base and J 4 bases, leaving 10 bases between the germline ends. The CDR3 is made up of 15 amino acids. The germline V gene encodes CDR1 MDHEN and CDR2 SYDVKM. The CDR3 loop reads CASSLSGTSNEKLFF. The CDR3, as DNA: TGTGCCAGCAGTTTATCCGGGACAAGTAATGAAAAACTGTTTTTT.

This chain uses TRBV9 with TRBJ2-2; TRBD2 matches at 11 bases. Germline-derived CDR1 and CDR2 are SGDLS and YYNGEE. The V and J ends lost 3 bases and 5 bases, in that order; junction bases with no gene match: 6. The CDR3 sequence is 16 residues long. The CDR3 loop is CASSDLIAGGTGELFF. The DNA for the CDR3 is TGTGCCAGCAGCGATCTTATAGCGGGGGGGACCGGGGAGCTGTTTTTT.

The chain combines TRBV11-3 with TRBJ1-2; 9 positions agree with TRBD1. The CDR3 contains 14 residues. Trimming took 0 bases from V and 8 from J; bases not matched to a gene: 4. Germline V lookup: CDR1 SGHNT, CDR2 YENEEA. The CDR3 sequence is CASSLDGQGNGYTF. The CDR3 DNA follows: TGTGCCAGCAGCTTAGATGGACAGGGGAACGGCTACACCTTC. Full variable domain (missing parts from reference TRBV11-3 and TRBJ1-2): EAGVVQSPRYKIIEKKQPVAFWCNPISGHNTLYWYLQNLGQGPELLIRYENEEAVDDSQLPKDRFSAERLKGVDSTLKIQPAELGDSAVYLCASSLDGQGNGYTFGSGTRLTVV.

V usage is TRBV10-3 and J usage is TRBJ1-5, with no clear D. The CDR3 is made up of 13 amino acids. From germline, CDR1 is ENHRY and CDR2 SYGVKD. The germline V and J ends were trimmed by 0 bases and 9 bases, with 9 bases remaining between them. Written as DNA, the CDR3 is TGTGCCATCAGTGAGTCGGGCCCCGCGCCCCAGCATTTT. It yields the protein CAISESGPAPQHF.

This clone has just a few counts. V and J are TRBV5-1 and TRBJ1-2, with 8 bases matching TRBD1. This CDR3 is built from 15 residues. The V gene end was trimmed by 0 bases and the J gene end by 3 bases; junction bases not matched to a gene: 4. The germline gives CDR1 SGHRS, CDR2 YFSETQ. The CDR3 DNA reads as TGCGCCAGCAGCTTGGACAGGGGGTCCTACTATGGCTACACCTTC. The encoded protein is CASSLDRGSYYGYTF.

This clone showed up just once. This chain uses TRBV30 with TRBJ1-6; D not certain. Trimming removed 0 bases at V and 0 bases at J, with 9 bases between. The CDR3 is 16 amino acids. The germline V gene has CDR1 GTSNPN and CDR2 SVGIG (reference sequence). Here the CDR3 DNA reads TGTGCCTGGAGTGTAGCTTCAAGCTCCTATAATTCACCCCTCCACTTT. It codes for CAWSVASSSYNSPLHF.

The chain uses TRBV2 and TRBJ2-1; perhaps TRBD2 as D (6 bases). The CDR3 contains 14 residues. Looked up from germline, CDR1 is SNHLY and CDR2 is FYNNEI. The V end lost 7 bases, the J end lost 7 bases, and 17 bases lay between the germline ends. The CDR3 protein is CASMEGMVENEQFF. In DNA form, the CDR3 reads TGTGCCAGCATGGAGGGTATGGTTGAGAATGAGCAGTTCTTC.

The chain couples TRBV4-2 to TRBJ2-1; 7 bases map to TRBD2. Germline V gene lookup returns CDR1 LGHNA and CDR2 YNFKEQ. CDR3 length: 15 amino acids. V shed 1 base and J 7 bases; nucleotides not matched to a gene: 7. The DNA of the CDR3 is TGTGCCAGCAGCCAAGGACTAGCAATTTTAAATGAGCAGTTCTTC. It yields the protein CASSQGLAILNEQFF.

This sequence joins TRBV19 and TRBJ2-3; 7 nucleotides align to TRBD1. CDR3 length: 16 residues. The J segment lost 2 bases and the V segment lost 5 bases, leaving 10 bases of the junction unmatched. The germline V gene encodes CDR1 LNHDA and CDR2 SQIVND (reference sequence). As DNA, the CDR3 is TGTGCCAGTAGTCCGGGGACAGACCCGGACACAGATACGCAGTATTTT. It translates to CASSPGTDPDTDTQYF.

The rearrangement links TRBV4-3 to TRBJ2-7, with 8 bases identical to TRBD1. Trimming at V came to 6 bases and at J to 2 bases, leaving 6 bases not matched to a gene. The germline V gene encodes CDR1 LGHNA and CDR2 YSLEER. This CDR3 contains 14 residues. This CDR3 reads CASSRDRGPYEQYF. In DNA form, the CDR3 reads TGCGCCAGCAGTCGCGACAGGGGTCCCTACGAGCAGTACTTC.

The V and J genes are TRBV6-1 and TRBJ2-2; 7 nucleotides line up with TRBD1. Germline V gives CDR1 MNHNS, CDR2 SASEGT. CDR3 size: 16 residues. The J segment lost 6 bases and the V segment lost 4 bases, leaving 11 bases of the junction unmatched. The CDR3 DNA follows: TGTGCCAGCAGTGCACGACTTGACAGGGCCCCCGGGGAGCTGTTTTTT. This translates into CASSARLDRAPGELFF.

The rearrangement joins TRBV5-1 to TRBJ2-7, with no clear D. CDR1 is SGHRS and CDR2 is YFSETQ in the germline V gene. The germline V and J ends were trimmed by 3 bases and 0 bases, with 7 bases remaining between them. The CDR3 is 13 residues long. CDR3 in amino acids: CASSSDSSYEQYF. CDR3 DNA: TGCGCCAGCAGCTCTGATAGCTCCTACGAGCAGTACTTC. The full variable domain, rest sourced from reference TRBV5-1 and TRBJ2-7, is KAGVTQTPRYLIKTRGQQVTLSCSPISGHRSVSWYQQTPGQGLQFLFEYFSETQRNKGNFPGRFSGRQFSNSRSEMNVSTLELGDSALYLCASSSDSSYEQYFGPGTRLTVT.